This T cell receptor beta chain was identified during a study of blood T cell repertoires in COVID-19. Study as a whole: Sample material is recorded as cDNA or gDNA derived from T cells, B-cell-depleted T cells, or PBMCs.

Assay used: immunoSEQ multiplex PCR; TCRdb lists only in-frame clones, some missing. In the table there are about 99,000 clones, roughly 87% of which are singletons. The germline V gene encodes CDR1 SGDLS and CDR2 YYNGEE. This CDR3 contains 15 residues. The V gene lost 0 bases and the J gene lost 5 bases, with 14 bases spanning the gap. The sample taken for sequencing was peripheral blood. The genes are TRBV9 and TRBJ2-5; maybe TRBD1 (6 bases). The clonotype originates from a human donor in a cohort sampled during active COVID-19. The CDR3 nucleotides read TGTGCCAGCAGCGTAGTCCCAGGGGAAGGGGAGACCCAGTACTTC. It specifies CASSVVPGEGETQYF.